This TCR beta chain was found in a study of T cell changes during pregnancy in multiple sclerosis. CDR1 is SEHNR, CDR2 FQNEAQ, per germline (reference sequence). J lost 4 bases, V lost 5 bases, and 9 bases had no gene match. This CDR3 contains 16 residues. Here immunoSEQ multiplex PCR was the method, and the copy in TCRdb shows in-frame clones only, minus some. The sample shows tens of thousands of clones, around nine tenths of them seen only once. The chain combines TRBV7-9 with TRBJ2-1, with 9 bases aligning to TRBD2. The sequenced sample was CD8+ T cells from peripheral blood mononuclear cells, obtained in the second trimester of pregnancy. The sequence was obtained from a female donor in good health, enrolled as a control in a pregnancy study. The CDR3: CASSPTSGKTYNEQFF. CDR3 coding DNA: TGTGCCAGCAGCCCGACTAGCGGCAAAACTTACAATGAGCAGTTCTTC.